This T cell receptor beta chain was retrieved from a study of blood T cell repertoires in COVID-19. Across the study: PBMCs, B-cell-depleted T cells, or T cells provided the cDNA or gDNA that made up the material.

Assay used: immunoSEQ multiplex PCR; TCRdb lists only in-frame clones, some missing. The sample yields under 250,000 clones, around 80% seen once. Per the germline V gene, CDR1 is SEHNR and CDR2 is FQNEAQ (reference sequence). V shed 1 base, J shed 4 bases, and the junction held 1 base outside the gene matches. This CDR3 is built from 14 residues. The chain is built from TRBV7-9 and TRBJ1-2; 9 bases fit TRBD1. Sequenced: peripheral blood. The origin of this receptor is a man aged 35-49 years with active or convalescent COVID-19. The CDR3 DNA is TGTGCCAGCAGCTTAGGGGACAGGGTCTATGGCTACACCTTC. Translating it yields CASSLGDRVYGYTF.